Listed below are T cell receptor beta chains from one sample, sequenced in a study of blood T cell repertoires in COVID-19. Clones were sequenced by immunoSEQ multiplex PCR, and TCRdb holds only the in-frame ones, with some missing. The profile covers about 160,000 clones, with 84% appearing a single time and over 12% taken by the ten largest. Sequenced sample: peripheral blood. These receptors all stem from a man younger than 35 with active or convalescent COVID-19. CDR3s include the opening cysteine and the closing phenylalanine or tryptophan. Clone size appears in some rows only: once, few, many, or a class for an expanded clone.

j_call v_call clone_size cdr3_aa
TRBJ2-2 TRBV6-5 NA CASRTRSTGELFF
TRBJ2-1 TRBV19 NA CASTDTRGYNEQFF
TRBJ2-1 TRBV7-9 NA CASSLSGKTYNEQFF
TRBJ2-5 TRBV5-8 once CASSFGQGANQETQYF
TRBJ1-3 TRBV2 once CARRDIKRGSGNTIYF
TRBJ1-2 TRBV10-2 NA CASKTRGLSDNYGYTF
TRBJ2-1 TRBV19 NA CASSIGGPGQTHNEQFF
TRBJ2-2 TRBV29-1 NA CSVDRTGVSTGELFF
TRBJ2-7 TRBV29-1 NA CSVAGETGYEQYF
TRBJ2-7 TRBV11-3 NA CASSLGGPGFRGEQYF
TRBJ2-5 TRBV5-1 NA CASSLFRVQETQYF
TRBJ1-5 TRBV12-5 NA CASGFSGGQPQHF
TRBJ2-1 TRBV14 NA CASSHLALSEQFF
TRBJ1-5 TRBV6-1 once CASSEIPDRGYQPQHF
TRBJ2-1 TRBV7-2 NA CASSLTSGYNEQFF
TRBJ2-1 TRBV3-1/TRBV3-2 NA CASSQAGGVSYNEQFF
TRBJ1-5 TRBV2 NA CASSPGPHQPQHF
TRBJ2-5 TRBV18 NA CASSPGRQGGTQYF
TRBJ1-2 TRBV27 NA CASSDAGFRDGYTF
TRBJ1-4 TRBV6-5 NA CASSTGGPKEKLFF
TRBJ2-1 TRBV6-1 NA CASSDGTSGSDEQFF
TRBJ1-5 TRBV28 NA CASSLQGEMSNQPQHF
TRBJ2-3 TRBV6-4 few CASSEAGGSTDTQYF
TRBJ2-3 TRBV7-3 once CASSLMGGPRPDTQYF
TRBJ1-3 TRBV19 NA CASSIASGGGRRNTIYF
TRBJ1-1 TRBV2 NA CAIRTGRGYTEAFF
TRBJ1-1 TRBV5-5 once CASGSAEAFF
TRBJ1-2 TRBV15 NA CATSRVGGYYGYTF
TRBJ1-2 TRBV5-4 NA CASSLGLQANYGYTF
TRBJ2-2 TRBV2 NA CASETQAGDPGELFF
TRBJ1-3 TRBV15 NA CATADRGSGNTIYF
TRBJ1-1 TRBV5-8 NA CASSRPGTLPEAFF
TRBJ2-5 TRBV2 few CASSEGRAGFQETQYF
TRBJ2-2 TRBV27 NA CASGAGTGNTGELFF
TRBJ1-2 TRBV5-6 few CASSLRGGQGHYGYTF
TRBJ1-2 TRBV19 NA CASRKQGGGGYTF
TRBJ1-6 TRBV4-2 once CASSPRGLAIDNSPLHF
TRBJ2-1 TRBV6-2/TRBV6-3 few CASSYWQGDEQFF
TRBJ2-1 TRBV6-5 NA CASHTSGRGNEQFF
TRBJ2-1 TRBV4-2 NA CASSQVIAGAYNEQFF
TRBJ2-5 TRBV5-1 NA CASSRTSGLQETQYF
TRBJ2-7 TRBV6-2/TRBV6-3 NA CASSYGLAGFYEQYF
TRBJ1-2 TRBV6-1 NA CASSDPGFGGYTF
TRBJ1-1 TRBV5-6 few CASSLVTGVHLTGIF
TRBJ1-1 TRBV5-4 NA CASSLPGSMNTEAFF